This T cell receptor beta chain is drawn from a study of T cells in Graves' hyperthyroidism and ophthalmopathy. Ophthalmopathy cases met thresholds of Clinical Activity Score at least 3, NOSPECS grade at least 4 and duration under 3 months. The CDR3 regions of TCR beta were amplified from RNA transcripts. First-round RT-PCR targeting the TCR CDR3 was performed with the HTBI primer set. TCRdb redid the calling of the multiplex PCR reads with MiXCR, one entry per CDR3 protein. The top ten clones hold around 40% of a sample with approximately 400,000 distinct CDR3 sequences, approximately 17% of them seen once. CDR3 length: 16 amino acids. V shed 6 bases and J shed 2 bases, with 18 bases lying between them.

The TCR comes from a man between 18 and 35 years old with Graves' ophthalmopathy. The specimen was blood. V is TRBV12-3 or TRBV12-4 and J is TRBJ2-3; D possibly corresponds to TRBD2 (6 bases). The CDR3 DNA reads TGTGCCAGCAGCGGGATTCCCCGGGACTTCACAGATACGCAGTATTTT. This encodes CASSGIPRDFTDTQYF.